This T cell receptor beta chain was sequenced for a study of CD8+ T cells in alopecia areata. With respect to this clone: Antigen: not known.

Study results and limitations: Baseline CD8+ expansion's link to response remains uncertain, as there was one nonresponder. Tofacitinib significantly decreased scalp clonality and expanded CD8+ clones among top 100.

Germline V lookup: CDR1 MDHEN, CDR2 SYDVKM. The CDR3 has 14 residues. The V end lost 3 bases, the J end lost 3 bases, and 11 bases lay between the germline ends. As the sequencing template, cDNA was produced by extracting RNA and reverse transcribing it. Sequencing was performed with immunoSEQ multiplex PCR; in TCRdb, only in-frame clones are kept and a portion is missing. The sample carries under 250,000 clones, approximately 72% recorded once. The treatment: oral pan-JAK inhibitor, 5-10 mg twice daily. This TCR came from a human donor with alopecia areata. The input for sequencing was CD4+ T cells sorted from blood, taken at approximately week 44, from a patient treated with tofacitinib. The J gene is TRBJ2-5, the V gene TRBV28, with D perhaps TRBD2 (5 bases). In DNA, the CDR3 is TGTGCCAGCAGTTTTGAGGGAGCGGAAGAGACCCAGTACTTC. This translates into CASSFEGAEETQYF.